The clone carrying this T cell receptor beta chain was counted a single time. The sample belongs to a study of blood T cell repertoires in COVID-19. At the level of the study: The United States, Italy and Spain provided the acute and convalescent COVID-19 samples. The analysed material was cDNA or gDNA that came from T cells, B-cell-depleted T cells, or PBMCs.

How the authors handled the data: Estimates of nucleated cell counts were drawn from the amplification of reference gene primers. The table came from immunoSEQ multiplex PCR; TCRdb's copy has only in-frame clones and leaves some out. The V and J calls and the clone size are those of that table, but D and trimming were determined from the DNA. The sample consists of about 85,000 clones, 85% to 95% of them appearing once. Germline lookup yields CDR1 SGDLS and CDR2 YYNGEE. J gave up 4 bases and V 4 bases, and 4 bases lay outside the gene matches. The CDR3 has 14 amino acids. The sequencing sample was made of peripheral blood. The TCR comes from a human donor with active COVID-19. The donor label of this sample is uncertain. The J gene is TRBJ2-3, the V gene TRBV9; 9 nucleotides line up with TRBD1. The CDR3 loop is CASSPRTGADTQYF. DNA for the CDR3: TGTGCCAGCAGCCCCAGGACAGGGGCAGATACGCAGTATTTT.